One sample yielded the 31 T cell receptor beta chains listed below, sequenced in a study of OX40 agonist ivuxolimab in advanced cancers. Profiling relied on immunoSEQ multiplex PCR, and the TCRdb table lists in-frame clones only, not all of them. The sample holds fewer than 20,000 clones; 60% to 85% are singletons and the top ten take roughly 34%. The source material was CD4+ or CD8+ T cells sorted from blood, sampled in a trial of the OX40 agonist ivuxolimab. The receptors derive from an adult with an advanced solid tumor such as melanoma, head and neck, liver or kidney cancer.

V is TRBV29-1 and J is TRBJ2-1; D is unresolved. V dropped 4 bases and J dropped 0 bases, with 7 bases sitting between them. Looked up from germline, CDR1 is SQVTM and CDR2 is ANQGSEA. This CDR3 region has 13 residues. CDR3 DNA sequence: TGCAGCGTTGGGCAGAGCTCCTACAATGAGCAGTTCTTC. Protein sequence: CSVGQSSYNEQFF.

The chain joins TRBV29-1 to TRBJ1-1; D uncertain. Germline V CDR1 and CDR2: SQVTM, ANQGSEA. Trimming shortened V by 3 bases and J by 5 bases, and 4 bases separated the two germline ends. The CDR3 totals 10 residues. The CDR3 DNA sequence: TGCAGCGTTGAGGTTACTGAAGCTTTCTTT. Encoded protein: CSVEVTEAFF.

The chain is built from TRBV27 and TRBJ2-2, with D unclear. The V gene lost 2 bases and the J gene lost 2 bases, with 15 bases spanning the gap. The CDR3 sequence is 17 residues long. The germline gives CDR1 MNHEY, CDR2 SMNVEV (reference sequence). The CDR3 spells CASSLTPFLSNTGELFF. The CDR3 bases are TGTGCCAGCAGTTTAACACCCTTCTTATCAAACACCGGGGAGCTGTTTTTT.

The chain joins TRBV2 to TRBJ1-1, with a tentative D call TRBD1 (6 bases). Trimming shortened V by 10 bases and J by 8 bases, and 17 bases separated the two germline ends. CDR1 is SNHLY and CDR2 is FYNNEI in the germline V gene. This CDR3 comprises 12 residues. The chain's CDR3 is CATDRPTSEAFF. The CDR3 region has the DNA TGTGCCACCGACAGGCCTACCTCCGAAGCTTTCTTT.

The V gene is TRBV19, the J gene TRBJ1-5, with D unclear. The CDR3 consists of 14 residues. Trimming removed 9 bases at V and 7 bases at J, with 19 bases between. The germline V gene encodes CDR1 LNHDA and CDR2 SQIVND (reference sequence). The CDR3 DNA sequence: TGTGCCAGCCGCCCCCGACCCGCAGGACAGCCCCAGCATTTT. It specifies CASRPRPAGQPQHF.

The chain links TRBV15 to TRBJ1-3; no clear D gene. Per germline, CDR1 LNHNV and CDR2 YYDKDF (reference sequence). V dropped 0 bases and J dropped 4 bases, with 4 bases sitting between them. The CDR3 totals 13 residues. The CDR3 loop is CATSRDGGNTIYF. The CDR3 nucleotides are TGTGCCACCAGCAGAGACGGGGGAAACACCATATATTTT.

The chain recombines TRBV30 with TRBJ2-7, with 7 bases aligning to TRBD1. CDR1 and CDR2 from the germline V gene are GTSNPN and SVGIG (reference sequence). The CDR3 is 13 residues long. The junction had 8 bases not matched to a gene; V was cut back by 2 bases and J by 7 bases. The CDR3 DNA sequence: TGTGCCTGGAGTTCATCGACAGGGCGAGAGCAGTACTTC. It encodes CAWSSSTGREQYF. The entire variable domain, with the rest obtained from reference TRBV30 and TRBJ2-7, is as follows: SQTIHQWPATLVQPVGSPLSLECTVEGTSNPNLYWYRQAAGRGLQLLFYSVGIGQISSEVPQNLSASRPQDRQFILSSKKLLLSDSGFYLCAWSSSTGREQYFGPGTRLTVT.

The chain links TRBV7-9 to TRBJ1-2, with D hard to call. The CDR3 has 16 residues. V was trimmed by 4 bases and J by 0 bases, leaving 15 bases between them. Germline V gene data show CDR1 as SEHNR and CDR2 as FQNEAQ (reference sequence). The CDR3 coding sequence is TGTGCCAGCAGCTCGTCCACATCCTCTCCTAACTATGGCTACACCTTC. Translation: CASSSSTSSPNYGYTF.

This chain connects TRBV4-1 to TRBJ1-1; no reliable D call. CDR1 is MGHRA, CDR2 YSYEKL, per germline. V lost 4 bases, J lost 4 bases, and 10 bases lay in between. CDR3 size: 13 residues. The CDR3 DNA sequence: TGCGCCAGCAGCCTGGCAGAAGCCACTGAAGCTTTCTTT. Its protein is CASSLAEATEAFF.

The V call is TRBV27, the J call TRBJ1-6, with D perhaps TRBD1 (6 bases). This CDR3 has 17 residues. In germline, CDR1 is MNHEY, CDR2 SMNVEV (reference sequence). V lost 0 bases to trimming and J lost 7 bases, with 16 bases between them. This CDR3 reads CASSLSARGLLNSPLHF. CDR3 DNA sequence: TGTGCCAGCAGTTTATCGGCCAGGGGTCTATTAAATTCACCCCTCCACTTT.

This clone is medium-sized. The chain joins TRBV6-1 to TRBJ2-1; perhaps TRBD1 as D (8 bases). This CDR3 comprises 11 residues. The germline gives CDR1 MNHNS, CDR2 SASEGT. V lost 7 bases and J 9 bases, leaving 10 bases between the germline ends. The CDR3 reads CASNRGGEQFF. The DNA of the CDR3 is TGTGCCAGCAACAGGGGGGGTGAGCAGTTCTTC.

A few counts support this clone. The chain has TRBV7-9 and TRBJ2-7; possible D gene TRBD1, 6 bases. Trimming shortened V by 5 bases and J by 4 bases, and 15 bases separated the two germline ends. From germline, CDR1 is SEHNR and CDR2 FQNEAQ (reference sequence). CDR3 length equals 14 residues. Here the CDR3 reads CASSPGTRTYEQYF. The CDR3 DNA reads TGTGCCAGCAGCCCTGGGACACGTACTTACGAGCAGTACTTC.

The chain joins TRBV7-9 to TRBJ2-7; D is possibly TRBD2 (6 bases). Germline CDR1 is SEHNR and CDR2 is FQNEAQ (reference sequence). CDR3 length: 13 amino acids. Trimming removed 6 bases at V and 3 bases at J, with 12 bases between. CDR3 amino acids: CASRGGRSYEQYF. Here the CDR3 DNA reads TGTGCCAGCAGGGGGGGACGGAGCTACGAGCAGTACTTC.

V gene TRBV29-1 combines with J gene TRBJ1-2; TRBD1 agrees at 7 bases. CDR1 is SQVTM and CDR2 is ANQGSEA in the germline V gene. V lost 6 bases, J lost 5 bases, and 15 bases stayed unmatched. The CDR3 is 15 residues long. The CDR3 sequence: CSVPGQLIYTYGYTF. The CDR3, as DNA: TGCAGCGTCCCGGGACAGCTCATATACACTTATGGCTACACCTTC.

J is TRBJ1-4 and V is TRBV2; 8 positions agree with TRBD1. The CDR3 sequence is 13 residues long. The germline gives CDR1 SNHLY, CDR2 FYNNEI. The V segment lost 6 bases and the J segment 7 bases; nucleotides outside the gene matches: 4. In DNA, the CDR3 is TGTGCCAGCAGCGCAGGGGGCTCTGAAAAACTGTTTTTT. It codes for CASSAGGSEKLFF.

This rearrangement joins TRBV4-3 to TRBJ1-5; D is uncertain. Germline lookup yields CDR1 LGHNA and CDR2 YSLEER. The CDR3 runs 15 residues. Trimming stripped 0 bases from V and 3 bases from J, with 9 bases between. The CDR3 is CASSQDWELNQPQHF. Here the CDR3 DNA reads TGCGCCAGCAGCCAAGATTGGGAGCTCAATCAGCCCCAGCATTTT.

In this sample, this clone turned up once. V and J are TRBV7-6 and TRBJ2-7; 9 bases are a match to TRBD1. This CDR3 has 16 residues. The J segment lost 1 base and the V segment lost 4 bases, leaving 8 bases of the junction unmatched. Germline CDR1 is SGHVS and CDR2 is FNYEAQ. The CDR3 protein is CASSSTGQGRSYEQYF. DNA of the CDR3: TGTGCCAGCAGCTCTACGGGACAGGGAAGATCCTACGAGCAGTACTTC. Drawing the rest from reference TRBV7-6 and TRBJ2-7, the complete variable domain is GAGVSQSPRYKVTKRGQDVALRCDPISGHVSLYWYRQALGQGPEFLTYFNYEAQQDKSGLPNDRFSAERPEGSISTLTIQRTEQRDSAMYRCASSSTGQGRSYEQYFGPGTRLTVT.

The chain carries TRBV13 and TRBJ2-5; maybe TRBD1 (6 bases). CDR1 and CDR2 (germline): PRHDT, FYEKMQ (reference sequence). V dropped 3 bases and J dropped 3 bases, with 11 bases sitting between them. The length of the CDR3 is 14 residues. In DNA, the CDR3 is TGTGCCAGCAGCTTGCGGACAGCGGAAGAGACCCAGTACTTC. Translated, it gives CASSLRTAEETQYF.

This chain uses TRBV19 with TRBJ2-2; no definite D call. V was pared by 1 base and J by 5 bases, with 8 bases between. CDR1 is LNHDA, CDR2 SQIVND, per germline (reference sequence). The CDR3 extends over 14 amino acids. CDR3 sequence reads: CASSIGPYTGELFF. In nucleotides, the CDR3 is TGTGCCAGTAGTATAGGTCCGTATACCGGGGAGCTGTTTTTT.

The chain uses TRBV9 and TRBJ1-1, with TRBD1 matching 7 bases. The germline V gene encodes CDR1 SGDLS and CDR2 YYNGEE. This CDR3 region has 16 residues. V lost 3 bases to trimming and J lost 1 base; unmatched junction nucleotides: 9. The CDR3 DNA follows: TGTGCCAGCAGCGGGGATTACAGGGGATGGAACACTGAAGCTTTCTTT. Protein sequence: CASSGDYRGWNTEAFF.

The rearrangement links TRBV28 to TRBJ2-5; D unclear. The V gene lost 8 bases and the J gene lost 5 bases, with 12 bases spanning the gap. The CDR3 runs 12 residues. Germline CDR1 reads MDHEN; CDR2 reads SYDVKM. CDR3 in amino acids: CASCDRLETQYF. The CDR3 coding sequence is TGTGCCAGCTGTGACCGTCTGGAGACCCAGTACTTC. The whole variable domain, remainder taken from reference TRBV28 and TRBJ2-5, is DVKVTQSSRYLVKRTGEKVFLECVQDMDHENMFWYRQDPGLGLRLIYFSYDVKMKEKGDIPEGYSVSREKKERFSLILESASTNQTSMYLCASCDRLETQYFGPGTRLLVL.

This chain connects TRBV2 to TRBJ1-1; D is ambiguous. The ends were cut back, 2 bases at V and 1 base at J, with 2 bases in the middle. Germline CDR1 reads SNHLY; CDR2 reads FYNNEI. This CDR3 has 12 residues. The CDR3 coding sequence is TGTGCCAGCAGTGAAAAGAACACTGAAGCTTTCTTT. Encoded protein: CASSEKNTEAFF. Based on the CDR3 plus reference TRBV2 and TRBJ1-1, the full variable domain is EPEVTQTPSHQVTQMGQEVILRCVPISNHLYFYWYRQILGQKVEFLVSFYNNEISEKSEIFDDQFSVERPDGSNFTLKIRSTKLEDSAMYFCASSEKNTEAFFGQGTRLTVV.

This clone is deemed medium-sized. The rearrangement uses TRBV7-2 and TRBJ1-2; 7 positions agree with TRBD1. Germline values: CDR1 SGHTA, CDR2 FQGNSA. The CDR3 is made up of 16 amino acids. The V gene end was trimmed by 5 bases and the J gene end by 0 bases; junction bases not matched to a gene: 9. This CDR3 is CASSLDRAGTNYGYTF. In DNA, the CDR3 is TGTGCCAGCAGCCTCGACAGGGCAGGAACTAACTATGGCTACACCTTC.

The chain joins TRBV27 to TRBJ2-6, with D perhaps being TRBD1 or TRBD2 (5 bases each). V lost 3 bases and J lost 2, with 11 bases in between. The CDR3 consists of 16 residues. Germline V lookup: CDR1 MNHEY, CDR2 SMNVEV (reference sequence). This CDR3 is CASSFFGGTGANVLTF. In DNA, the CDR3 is TGTGCCAGCAGTTTTTTTGGGGGAACTGGGGCCAACGTCCTGACTTTC.

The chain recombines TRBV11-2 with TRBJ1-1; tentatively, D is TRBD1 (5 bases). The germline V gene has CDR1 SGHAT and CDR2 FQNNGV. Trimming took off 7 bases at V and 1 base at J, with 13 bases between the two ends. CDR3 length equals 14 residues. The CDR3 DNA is TGTGCCAGCATCGAAAGCGGGGGGAACACTGAAGCTTTCTTT. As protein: CASIESGGNTEAFF. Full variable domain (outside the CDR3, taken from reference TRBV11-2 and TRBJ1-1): EAGVAQSPRYKIIEKRQSVAFWCNPISGHATLYWYQQILGQGPKLLIQFQNNGVVDDSQLPKDRFSAERLKGVDSTLKIQPAKLEDSAVYLCASIESGGNTEAFFGQGTRLTVV.

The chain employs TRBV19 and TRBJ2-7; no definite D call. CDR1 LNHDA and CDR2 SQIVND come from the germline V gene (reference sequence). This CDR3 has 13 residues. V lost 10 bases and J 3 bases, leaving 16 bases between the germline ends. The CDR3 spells CATSLYVDYEQYF. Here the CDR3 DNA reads TGTGCCACAAGCCTTTACGTCGACTACGAGCAGTACTTC.

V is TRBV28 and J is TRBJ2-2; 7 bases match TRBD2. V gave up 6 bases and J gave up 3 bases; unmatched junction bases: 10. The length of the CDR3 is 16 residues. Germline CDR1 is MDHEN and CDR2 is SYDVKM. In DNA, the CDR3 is TGTGCCAGCAGGCTTGAAGGTAGCGGGTACACCGGGGAGCTGTTTTTT. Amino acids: CASRLEGSGYTGELFF. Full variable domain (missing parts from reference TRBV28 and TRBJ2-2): DVKVTQSSRYLVKRTGEKVFLECVQDMDHENMFWYRQDPGLGLRLIYFSYDVKMKEKGDIPEGYSVSREKKERFSLILESASTNQTSMYLCASRLEGSGYTGELFFGEGSRLTVL.

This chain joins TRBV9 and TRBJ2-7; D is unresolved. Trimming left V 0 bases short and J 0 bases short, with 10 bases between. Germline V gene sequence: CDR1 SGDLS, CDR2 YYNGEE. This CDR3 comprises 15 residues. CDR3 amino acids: CASSVGKYLSYEQYF. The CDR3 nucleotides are TGTGCCAGCAGCGTAGGCAAGTACCTCTCCTACGAGCAGTACTTC.

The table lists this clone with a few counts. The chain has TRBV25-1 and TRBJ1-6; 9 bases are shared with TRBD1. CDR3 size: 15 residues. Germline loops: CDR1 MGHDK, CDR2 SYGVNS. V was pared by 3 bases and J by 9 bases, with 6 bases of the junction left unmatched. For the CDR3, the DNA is TGTGCCAGCAGTGAGGGACAGGGAAAGTCTTCACCCCTCCACTTT. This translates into CASSEGQGKSSPLHF. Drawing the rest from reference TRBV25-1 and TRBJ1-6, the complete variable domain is EADIYQTPRYLVIGTGKKITLECSQTMGHDKMYWYQQDPGMELHLIHYSYGVNSTEKGDLSSESTVSRIRTEHFPLTLESARPSHTSQYLCASSEGQGKSSPLHFGNGTRLTVT.

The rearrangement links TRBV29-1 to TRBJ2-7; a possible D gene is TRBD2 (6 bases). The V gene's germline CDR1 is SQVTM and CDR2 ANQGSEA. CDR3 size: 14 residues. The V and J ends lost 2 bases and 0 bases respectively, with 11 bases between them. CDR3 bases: TGCAGCGTTGAACGGAGGGTCAGCTCCTACGAGCAGTACTTC. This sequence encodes CSVERRVSSYEQYF.

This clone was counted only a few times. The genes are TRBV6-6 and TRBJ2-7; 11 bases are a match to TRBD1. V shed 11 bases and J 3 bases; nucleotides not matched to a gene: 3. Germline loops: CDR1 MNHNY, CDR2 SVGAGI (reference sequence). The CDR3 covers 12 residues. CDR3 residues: CAGGTGGYEQYF. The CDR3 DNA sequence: TGTGCCGGCGGGACAGGGGGCTACGAGCAGTACTTC.